The 25 T cell receptor beta chains listed next were all sequenced from one sample in a study of blood T cell repertoires in COVID-19. Repertoires were generated with immunoSEQ multiplex PCR, while TCRdb's copy carries only in-frame clones and drops some. The sample has about 120,000 clones; 79% are singletons. The source material was peripheral blood. The receptors shown here come from a man aged 35 to 55 with active or convalescent COVID-19.

The rearrangement uses TRBV4-1 and TRBJ2-1; D possibly corresponds to TRBD2 (5 bases). The germline V and J ends were trimmed by 6 bases and 0 bases, with 12 bases remaining between them. Per the germline V gene, CDR1 is MGHRA and CDR2 is YSYEKL. The CDR3 is 15 residues long. In DNA, the CDR3 is TGCGCCAGCAGGCAGACGGGGAGCTCCTACAATGAGCAGTTCTTC. This codes for CASRQTGSSYNEQFF.

The gene calls are TRBV19 and TRBJ2-3; perhaps TRBD1 as D (6 bases). This CDR3 is built from 15 residues. V lost 5 bases to trimming and J lost 2 bases, with 14 bases between them. Per germline, CDR1 LNHDA and CDR2 SQIVND (reference sequence). CDR3 DNA sequence: TGTGCCAGTAGTTTTCAGGGGTCGTACACAGATACGCAGTATTTT. Amino acids: CASSFQGSYTDTQYF.

The chain employs TRBV11-1 and TRBJ2-7; D remains ambiguous. Looked up from germline, CDR1 is SGHAT and CDR2 is FQDESV (reference sequence). The CDR3 is made up of 15 amino acids. V was trimmed by 5 bases and J by 0 bases, leaving 14 bases between them. CDR3 residues: CASSQSRLSSYEQYF. The CDR3 coding sequence is TGTGCCAGCAGCCAAAGCCGACTGAGCTCCTACGAGCAGTACTTC.

This chain links TRBV11-3 with TRBJ1-4; 7 bases line up with TRBD1. Germline V gives CDR1 SGHNT, CDR2 YENEEA. J was trimmed by 5 bases and V by 5 bases; bases with no gene match: 8. The CDR3 is 15 residues long. The CDR3 bases are TGTGCCAGCAGCAAATCTCCGGGACAGAATGAAAAACTGTTTTTT. Translating gives CASSKSPGQNEKLFF.

The V gene is TRBV5-1, the J gene TRBJ1-1, with D possibly TRBD1 on 6 matching bases. CDR1 is SGHRS and CDR2 is YFSETQ in the germline V gene. V was pared by 6 bases and J by 3 bases, with 21 bases between. This CDR3 comprises 16 residues. The CDR3 region is CASTETRGPEDTEAFF. The CDR3 DNA sequence: TGCGCCAGCACCGAAACCAGGGGCCCGGAGGACACTGAAGCTTTCTTT.

The chain couples TRBV15 to TRBJ1-5, with a tentative D call TRBD1 (6 bases). V was trimmed by 7 bases and J by 3 bases, leaving 13 bases between them. The CDR3 covers 14 residues. CDR1 LNHNV and CDR2 YYDKDF come from the germline V gene (reference sequence). The chain's CDR3 is CATMRGDTNQPQHF. In DNA form, the CDR3 reads TGTGCCACCATGAGAGGGGACACCAATCAGCCCCAGCATTTT.

This clone came up a few times. This chain joins TRBV18 and TRBJ2-5; the match to TRBD2 covers 8 bases. Germline trimming cut 4 bases from V and 4 bases from J; bases unmatched to any gene: 11. CDR3 length: 16 residues. Germline assignment: CDR1 KGHSH and CDR2 LQKENI. CDR3 nucleotide sequence: TGTGCCAGCTCACAAACGGCAGCGGGAGACGGAGAGACCCAGTACTTC. As protein: CASSQTAAGDGETQYF.

This clone was detected once. J is TRBJ2-2 and V is TRBV30, with 8 bases identical to TRBD1. Germline V CDR1 and CDR2: GTSNPN, SVGIG (reference sequence). The V segment lost 5 bases and the J segment 0 bases; nucleotides outside the gene matches: 5. CDR3 length: 15 residues. The CDR3 sequence is CAWDRGKTNTGELFF. CDR3 nucleotide sequence: TGTGCCTGGGACAGGGGAAAGACGAACACCGGGGAGCTGTTTTTT. Drawing the rest from reference TRBV30 and TRBJ2-2, the complete variable domain is SQTIHQWPATLVQPVGSPLSLECTVEGTSNPNLYWYRQAAGRGLQLLFYSVGIGQISSEVPQNLSASRPQDRQFILSSKKLLLSDSGFYLCAWDRGKTNTGELFFGEGSRLTVL.

This clone was observed a few times. The V gene is TRBV7-9, the J gene TRBJ2-7, with TRBD2 matching 11 bases. This CDR3 region has 14 residues. V shed 3 bases, J shed 2 bases, and the junction held 0 bases outside the gene matches. Looked up from germline, CDR1 is SEHNR and CDR2 is FQNEAQ (reference sequence). DNA for the CDR3: TGTGCCAGCAGCTTTAGCGGGGGGGCCTACGAGCAGTACTTC. Its protein product is CASSFSGGAYEQYF.

The V and J genes are TRBV30 and TRBJ1-1; D possibly corresponds to TRBD1 (6 bases). The V gene lost 5 bases and the J gene lost 8 bases, with 15 bases spanning the gap. This CDR3 comprises 12 residues. The germline gives CDR1 GTSNPN, CDR2 SVGIG (reference sequence). CDR3 nucleotides: TGTGCCTGGGGCACAGGGAGTCCCGAAGCTTTCTTT. As protein: CAWGTGSPEAFF. Based on the CDR3 plus reference TRBV30 and TRBJ1-1, the full variable domain is SQTIHQWPATLVQPVGSPLSLECTVEGTSNPNLYWYRQAAGRGLQLLFYSVGIGQISSEVPQNLSASRPQDRQFILSSKKLLLSDSGFYLCAWGTGSPEAFFGQGTRLTVV.

The rearrangement uses TRBV5-1 and TRBJ2-3, with TRBD2 matching 9 bases. Germline CDR1 is SGHRS and CDR2 is YFSETQ. The CDR3 contains 15 residues. V shed 4 bases, J shed 3 bases, and the junction held 6 bases outside the gene matches. The CDR3 nucleotides are TGCGCCAGCAGCGGTATGGCGGGGGGGACAGATACGCAGTATTTT. Translating gives CASSGMAGGTDTQYF.

The rearrangement joins TRBV4-1 to TRBJ1-2; D remains ambiguous. The CDR3 length is 15 residues. V was cut by 4 bases and J by 4 bases, with 16 bases left in between. Germline assignment: CDR1 MGHRA and CDR2 YSYEKL. CDR3 protein: CASSPGGREAYGYTF. DNA of the CDR3: TGCGCCAGCAGCCCTGGAGGACGGGAGGCCTATGGCTACACCTTC.

In this sample, this clone turned up a few times. This chain uses TRBV6-1 with TRBJ2-2, with TRBD1 matching 10 bases. The CDR3 spans 16 residues. Germline V CDR1 and CDR2: MNHNS, SASEGT. The ends lost 0 bases at V and 4 bases at J; junction bases unmatched: 2. CDR3: CASSEAGQGPTGELFF. The CDR3 DNA reads TGTGCCAGCAGTGAAGCGGGACAGGGGCCCACCGGGGAGCTGTTTTTT.

The chain links TRBV4-1 to TRBJ2-6, with TRBD1 as a possible D gene (6 bases). Germline loops: CDR1 MGHRA, CDR2 YSYEKL. Trimming shortened V by 2 bases and J by 4 bases, and 9 bases separated the two germline ends. CDR3 length equals 15 residues. The CDR3 sequence is CASSQTGSGANVLTF. For the CDR3, the DNA is TGCGCCAGCAGCCAAACAGGGTCCGGGGCCAACGTCCTGACTTTC.

The V gene is TRBV15, the J gene TRBJ1-4; 8 nucleotides line up with TRBD1. V lost 2 bases and J lost 4; bases outside the gene matches: 3. The CDR3 runs to 15 residues. The germline V gene has CDR1 LNHNV and CDR2 YYDKDF (reference sequence). The CDR3 sequence is CATSRQGAGNEKLFF. The CDR3 DNA is TGTGCCACCAGCAGACAGGGGGCTGGTAATGAAAAACTGTTTTTT.

V is TRBV19 and J is TRBJ1-3; no reliable D call. Germline V gives CDR1 LNHDA, CDR2 SQIVND (reference sequence). The CDR3 runs 14 residues. Trimming removed 8 bases from V and 6 bases from J, with 17 bases in between. In DNA form, the CDR3 reads TGTGCCAGTGCTCAGCGAGGGAGGGAAAACACCATATATTTT. Its protein is CASAQRGRENTIYF.

The chain couples TRBV6-5 to TRBJ1-1; TRBD1 agrees at 10 bases. The junction had 5 bases not matched to a gene; V was cut back by 8 bases and J by 2 bases. CDR3 length: 14 residues. Germline CDR1 MNHEY, CDR2 SVGAGI. The CDR3 loop is CASGQGGINTEAFF. The CDR3 DNA reads as TGTGCCAGCGGACAGGGGGGCATCAACACTGAAGCTTTCTTT.

This chain connects TRBV10-3 to TRBJ2-1; D is uncertain. CDR1 is ENHRY and CDR2 is SYGVKD in the germline V gene. This CDR3 has 11 residues. Trimming removed 4 bases at V and 7 bases at J, with 5 bases between. CDR3 residues: CAISAVNEQFF. CDR3 nucleotides: TGTGCCATCAGTGCTGTAAATGAGCAGTTCTTC.

The CDR3 spells CAISDSMNTEAFF. CDR3 DNA: TGTGCCATCAGCGACAGCATGAACACTGAAGCTTTCTTT. The chain has TRBV10-3 and TRBJ1-1; weak D call: TRBD1 (5 bases). The V end was cut by 6 bases, the J end by 0 bases, with 8 bases between. The V gene's germline CDR1 is ENHRY and CDR2 SYGVKD. CDR3 length: 13 amino acids.

This sequence joins TRBV30 and TRBJ2-1; maybe TRBD2 (6 bases). V was pared by 2 bases and J by 6 bases, with 14 bases between. Per germline, CDR1 GTSNPN and CDR2 SVGIG (reference sequence). The length of the CDR3 is 14 residues. Written as DNA, the CDR3 is TGTGCCTGGAGTTCGAGGGGACTCAGCAATGAGCAGTTCTTC. Translating it yields CAWSSRGLSNEQFF.

The V call is TRBV12-5, the J call TRBJ1-2; 8 nucleotides line up with TRBD1. The CDR3 spans 15 residues. Losses at the gene ends were 6 bases for V and 4 bases for J; bases not matched to a gene: 10. CDR1 is LGHNT and CDR2 is FRNRAP in the germline V gene. In DNA, the CDR3 is TGTGCTAGTGGGCCGACAGGGGCGGGCGGCTATGGCTACACCTTC. Translating it yields CASGPTGAGGYGYTF.

The rearrangement uses TRBV10-3 and TRBJ2-2; 9 bases match TRBD1. This CDR3 is 15 amino acids long. J lost 6 bases, V lost 5 bases, and 7 bases had no gene match. Germline V gene lookup returns CDR1 ENHRY and CDR2 SYGVKD. This chain's CDR3 is CAISTRQGVAGELFF. CDR3 sequence (DNA): TGTGCCATCAGTACCCGACAGGGGGTTGCCGGGGAGCTGTTTTTT.

The count of this clone is one. The chain joins TRBV27 to TRBJ1-2; 9 nucleotides match TRBD1. CDR3 size: 17 residues. In germline, CDR1 is MNHEY, CDR2 SMNVEV (reference sequence). Trimming at V came to 2 bases and at J to 6 bases, leaving 13 bases not matched to a gene. CDR3 sequence: CASSLQGTGWLGDGYTF. The CDR3 DNA follows: TGTGCCAGCAGTTTACAGGGGACAGGGTGGTTGGGTGATGGCTACACCTTC.

This clone was picked up one time. Here the CDR3 reads CASSQWQGAFTDTQYF. The CDR3 DNA is TGTGCCAGCAGCCAATGGCAAGGGGCATTCACAGATACGCAGTATTTT. The chain is built from TRBV3-1 (or the pseudogene TRBV3-2) and TRBJ2-3, with D possibly matching TRBD1 (5 bases). Trimming removed 2 bases at V and 2 bases at J, with 14 bases between. The CDR3 sequence is 16 residues long. The germline gives CDR1 LGHDT, CDR2 YNNKEL (reference sequence).

The V and J genes are TRBV19 and TRBJ1-1; no clear D. The germline V gene encodes CDR1 LNHDA and CDR2 SQIVND (reference sequence). Trimming shortened V by 8 bases and J by 6 bases, and 16 bases separated the two germline ends. This CDR3 has 13 amino acids. CDR3 region: CASRSGLLAEAFF. DNA of the CDR3: TGTGCCAGTCGGAGCGGACTTCTCGCTGAAGCTTTCTTT.